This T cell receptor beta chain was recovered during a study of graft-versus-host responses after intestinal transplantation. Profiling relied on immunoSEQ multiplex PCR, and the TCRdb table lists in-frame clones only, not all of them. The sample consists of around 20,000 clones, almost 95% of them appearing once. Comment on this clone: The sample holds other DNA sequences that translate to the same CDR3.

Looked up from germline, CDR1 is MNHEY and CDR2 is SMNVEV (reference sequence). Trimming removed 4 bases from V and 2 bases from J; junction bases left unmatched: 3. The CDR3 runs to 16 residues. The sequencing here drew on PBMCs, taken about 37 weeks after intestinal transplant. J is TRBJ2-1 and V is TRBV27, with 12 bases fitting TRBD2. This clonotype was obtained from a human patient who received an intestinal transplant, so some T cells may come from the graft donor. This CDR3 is CASSSLAGGPYNEQFF. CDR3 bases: TGTGCCAGCAGTTCCCTAGCGGGAGGGCCCTACAATGAGCAGTTCTTC.